Shown below are 21 T cell receptor beta chains from a single sample sequenced in a study of blood T cell repertoires in COVID-19. Method: immunoSEQ multiplex PCR; TCRdb's copy keeps in-frame clones and lacks some. The table shows about 68,000 clones, with 75% to 95% occurring only once. Material: peripheral blood. All receptors come from a human donor in a cohort sampled during active COVID-19.

CDR3 nucleotides: TGCAGCGTTGTGTTAGCGGGGGGGGCTGAGACCCAGTACTTC. This sequence encodes CSVVLAGGAETQYF. The chain uses TRBV29-1 and TRBJ2-5; 11 positions match TRBD2. The CDR3 length is 14 residues. With 4 bases clipped from V and 5 bases from J, the junction kept 6 bases outside the gene matches. Germline values: CDR1 SQVTM, CDR2 ANQGSEA.

This rearrangement joins TRBV5-5 to TRBJ1-2, with 9 nucleotides matching TRBD1. The J segment lost 4 bases and the V segment lost 3 bases, leaving 7 bases of the junction unmatched. Germline loops: CDR1 SGHKS, CDR2 YYEKEE (reference sequence). This CDR3 has 15 amino acids. The CDR3 DNA reads as TGTGCCAGCAGCTCGGGACAGGGTATAGCCTATGGCTACACCTTC. Its translation is CASSSGQGIAYGYTF.

This clone has just one count. J is TRBJ2-2 and V is TRBV5-6; D not certain. Trimming cost V 10 bases and J 4 bases, with 20 bases left between them. CDR1 and CDR2 from the germline V gene are SGHDT and YYEEEE. This CDR3 spans 15 amino acids. CDR3: CAPRRRPHFTGELFF. The CDR3 DNA reads TGTGCCCCAAGGAGAAGGCCTCACTTCACCGGGGAGCTGTTTTTT.

The chain is built from TRBV6-5 and TRBJ2-7, with TRBD2 matching over 7 bases. With V trimmed by 5 bases and J by 5 bases, 12 bases remained unmatched. This CDR3 has 15 amino acids. Germline assignment: CDR1 MNHEY and CDR2 SVGAGI. The CDR3 protein is CASSTGGGAHHEQYF. The DNA for the CDR3 is TGTGCCAGCAGTACCGGGGGAGGGGCCCACCACGAGCAGTACTTC.

The chain couples TRBV29-1 to TRBJ1-1; 10 nucleotides line up with TRBD1. The CDR3 consists of 14 residues. J was trimmed by 4 bases and V by 3 bases; bases with no gene match: 5. Germline V gene sequence: CDR1 SQVTM, CDR2 ANQGSEA. CDR3 region: CSVEDDRGPTEAFF. The CDR3 DNA sequence: TGCAGCGTTGAGGACGACAGGGGGCCCACTGAAGCTTTCTTT.

The chain has TRBV3-1 (or the pseudogene TRBV3-2) and TRBJ1-1; weak D call: TRBD1 (6 bases). Germline CDR1 LGHDT, CDR2 YNNKEL (reference sequence). This CDR3 is built from 16 residues. V was trimmed by 2 bases and J by 4 bases, leaving 17 bases between them. In DNA form, the CDR3 reads TGTGCCAGCAGCCAACATAGGGGACCCAGGGGCACTGAAGCTTTCTTT. This sequence encodes CASSQHRGPRGTEAFF.

The V call is TRBV5-6, the J call TRBJ2-2, with 11 bases lining up with TRBD2. This CDR3 spans 16 amino acids. Germline trimming cut 0 bases from V and 6 bases from J; bases unmatched to any gene: 4. Germline V gives CDR1 SGHDT, CDR2 YYEEEE. CDR3 amino acids: CASSLASGGLAGELFF. The CDR3 coding sequence is TGTGCCAGCAGCTTGGCTAGCGGGGGGCTGGCCGGGGAGCTGTTTTTT.

This clone was found once. V usage is TRBV4-3 and J usage is TRBJ2-7, with D tentatively TRBD1 (6 bases). V dropped 0 bases and J dropped 4 bases, with 7 bases sitting between them. Germline CDR1 reads LGHNA; CDR2 reads YSLEER. The CDR3 extends over 13 amino acids. The CDR3 DNA reads TGCGCCAGCAGCCAAGACAGGGGTTACGAGCAGTACTTC. This encodes CASSQDRGYEQYF.

This clone occurred once. This chain joins TRBV5-5 and TRBJ1-2, with TRBD1 matching over 7 bases. The CDR3 sequence is 15 residues long. The germline V gene has CDR1 SGHKS and CDR2 YYEKEE (reference sequence). Trimming removed 3 bases from V and 2 bases from J; junction bases left unmatched: 7. The CDR3 DNA reads TGTGCCAGCAGCTCCGGGGACAGCGCGAACTATGGCTACACCTTC. It codes for CASSSGDSANYGYTF.

The CDR3 DNA reads as TGTGCCAGTAGTATTAGGAGAGAGAGGGCTACTGAAGCTTTCTTT. Amino acids: CASSIRRERATEAFF. The chain couples TRBV19 to TRBJ1-1; D gene uncertain. V was trimmed by 3 bases and J by 5 bases, leaving 16 bases between them. Germline V lookup: CDR1 LNHDA, CDR2 SQIVND (reference sequence). This CDR3 spans 15 amino acids.

The chain uses TRBV6-5 and TRBJ2-7; no clear D. Germline V gives CDR1 MNHEY, CDR2 SVGAGI. This CDR3 is 12 amino acids long. Trimming cost V 5 bases and J 3 bases, with 8 bases left between them. CDR3 residues: CASSPSYYEQYF. CDR3 bases: TGTGCCAGCAGTCCCTCGTACTACGAGCAGTACTTC.

V usage is TRBV3-1 (or the pseudogene TRBV3-2) and J usage is TRBJ1-3; no clear D gene. V was shortened by 4 bases and J by 0 bases, with 19 bases between the two germline ends. The length of the CDR3 is 18 residues. Germline CDR1 LGHDT, CDR2 YNNKEL (reference sequence). The CDR3 sequence is CASSPQLVSTYSGNTIYF. The CDR3 nucleotides read TGTGCCAGCAGCCCCCAATTAGTGAGCACCTACTCTGGAAACACCATATATTTT.

This chain uses TRBV19 with TRBJ2-3, with D maybe TRBD2 (7 bases). Trimming left V 5 bases short and J 9 bases short, with 21 bases between. The CDR3 totals 15 residues. CDR1 is LNHDA, CDR2 SQIVND, per germline (reference sequence). The CDR3 loop reads CASSETSGGLGTQYF. DNA for the CDR3: TGTGCCAGTAGTGAGACGTCGGGGGGCCTTGGGACGCAGTATTTT.

CDR3 bases: TGTGCCAGCAGCTTGGACCGAGCGGGGGTGCAACAAGAGACCCAGTACTTC. Protein sequence: CASSLDRAGVQQETQYF. V usage is TRBV5-4 and J usage is TRBJ2-5, with 8 bases fitting TRBD2. The CDR3 has 17 residues. Germline V gene data show CDR1 as SGHNT and CDR2 as YYREEE (reference sequence). Unmatched junction bases numbered 9, after V lost 0 bases and J lost 2 bases. Full variable domain (missing parts from reference TRBV5-4 and TRBJ2-5): ETGVTQSPTHLIKTRGQQVTLRCSSQSGHNTVSWYQQALGQGPQFIFQYYREEENGRGNFPPRFSGLQFPNYSSELNVNALELDDSALYLCASSLDRAGVQQETQYFGPGTRLLVL.

Here the CDR3 reads CASSLTLTGPYEQYF. CDR3 nucleotides: TGTGCCAGCAGTTTGACCTTGACAGGCCCCTACGAGCAGTACTTC. The rearrangement links TRBV27 to TRBJ2-7; D perhaps matches TRBD1 (6 bases). The CDR3 spans 15 residues. Germline values: CDR1 MNHEY, CDR2 SMNVEV (reference sequence). Between the trimmed V and J ends, which lost 3 bases and 2 bases, there was a span of 14 bases.

CDR3 nucleotide sequence: TGTGCCATCAGTGATCTTGGGCAGGAACTGTTTTTT. Amino acids: CAISDLGQELFF. The chain recombines TRBV10-3 with TRBJ1-4, with unresolved D. Germline CDR1 is ENHRY and CDR2 is SYGVKD. The CDR3 is made up of 12 amino acids. The ends were cut back, 3 bases at V and 12 bases at J, with 11 bases in the middle.

J is TRBJ1-1 and V is TRBV19; 10 nucleotides line up with TRBD1. With V trimmed by 6 bases and J by 1 base, 8 bases remained unmatched. In germline, CDR1 is LNHDA, CDR2 SQIVND (reference sequence). This CDR3 comprises 16 residues. The CDR3 is CASRPSGQGKNTEAFF. In nucleotides, the CDR3 is TGTGCCAGTAGGCCATCGGGACAGGGGAAGAACACTGAAGCTTTCTTT.

V gene TRBV2 combines with J gene TRBJ2-3; 13 bases map to TRBD2. CDR1 and CDR2 from the germline V gene are SNHLY and FYNNEI. V lost 6 bases and J lost 0; bases outside the gene matches: 9. This CDR3 has 18 residues. CDR3 bases: TGTGCCAGCAGGGAACTAGCGGGGGGGCCGGTGAGCACAGATACGCAGTATTTT. It yields the protein CASRELAGGPVSTDTQYF.

The V gene is TRBV10-3, the J gene TRBJ2-5; the match to TRBD2 covers 7 bases. The CDR3 is 15 amino acids. V trimming: 6 bases; J trimming: 5 bases; junction bases outside the gene matches: 12. Germline V lookup: CDR1 ENHRY, CDR2 SYGVKD. The CDR3: CAISLGPAGDETQYF. CDR3 sequence (DNA): TGTGCCATCAGCCTCGGGCCCGCGGGGGATGAGACCCAGTACTTC.

V usage is TRBV25-1 and J usage is TRBJ1-5, with 7 bases aligning to TRBD1. The CDR3 runs 14 residues. CDR1 is MGHDK and CDR2 is SYGVNS in the germline V gene. Germline trimming cut 3 bases from V and 2 bases from J; bases unmatched to any gene: 1. CDR3 sequence: CASSEGQRNQPQHF. The CDR3 nucleotides read TGTGCCAGCAGTGAGGGACAGCGCAATCAGCCCCAGCATTTT.

J is TRBJ1-2 and V is TRBV18, with no clear D. Germline lookup yields CDR1 KGHSH and CDR2 LQKENI. The CDR3 is 14 amino acids. Trimming took off 3 bases at V and 2 bases at J, with 10 bases between the two ends. Here the CDR3 DNA reads TGTGCCAGCTCACCGCCCTCAGGCAACTATGGCTACACCTTC. Amino acids: CASSPPSGNYGYTF.